One sample yielded the 19 T cell receptor beta chains listed below, sequenced in a study of blood T cell repertoires in COVID-19. Assay: immunoSEQ multiplex PCR; the TCRdb copy retains only in-frame clones and omits some. The sample records 250,000 to 400,000 clones, around 87% being singletons. Sequencing used PBMCs or T cells enriched from blood (not recorded which). These receptors originate from a woman between 25 and 40 years old who had recovered from COVID-19.

In this sample, this clone turned up a few times. This rearrangement joins TRBV7-2 to TRBJ1-4; weak D call: TRBD1 (5 bases). Germline CDR1 reads SGHTA; CDR2 reads FQGNSA. Trimming stripped 2 bases from V and 3 bases from J, with 10 bases between. The length of the CDR3 is 15 residues. The CDR3 protein is CASSLTGAANEKLFF. In DNA form, the CDR3 reads TGTGCCAGCAGCTTAACAGGTGCGGCTAATGAAAAACTGTTTTTT.

J is TRBJ1-1 and V is TRBV2; D unresolved. CDR1 and CDR2 from the germline V gene are SNHLY and FYNNEI. V gave up 2 bases and J gave up 9 bases, with 10 bases separating them. The CDR3 runs to 12 residues. The CDR3 DNA follows: TGTGCCAGCAGTGAAACGGTCCGCCAAGCTTTCTTT. Protein: CASSETVRQAFF.

The chain is built from TRBV15 and TRBJ1-6; D perhaps matches TRBD1 (6 bases). The V gene lost 1 base and the J gene lost 10 bases, with 20 bases spanning the gap. The germline gives CDR1 LNHNV, CDR2 YYDKDF (reference sequence). The CDR3 covers 17 residues. CDR3 nucleotide sequence: TGTGCCACCAGCAGAGGAGCCTGGCGGGGGCGCGGGTCACCCCTCCACTTT. Translated, it gives CATSRGAWRGRGSPLHF.

The chain carries TRBV24-1 and TRBJ2-3, with 13 bases that match TRBD2. CDR3 length: 17 amino acids. Germline CDR1 reads KGHDR; CDR2 reads SFDVKD. After removal of 2 bases from V and 1 base from J, the junction contained 2 bases not matched to a gene. CDR3: CATSDSTSGGGTDTQYF. The DNA for the CDR3 is TGTGCCACCAGTGATTCTACTAGCGGGGGGGGCACAGATACGCAGTATTTT.

The chain employs TRBV7-8 and TRBJ1-3; a possible D gene is TRBD1 (6 bases). CDR1 SGHVS and CDR2 FQNEAQ come from the germline V gene. The CDR3 spans 18 residues. V lost 5 bases, J lost 2 bases, and 22 bases lay in between. The CDR3 DNA is TGTGCCAGCAGCCGGGGGGGGGCAGACCGTGTTCCTGGAAACACCATATATTTT. It encodes CASSRGGADRVPGNTIYF.

The rearrangement uses TRBV5-3 and TRBJ2-7; D call uncertain. TRBV5-3 qualifies as an ORF whose function is uncertain. The CDR3 extends over 13 amino acids. V lost 0 bases, J lost 4 bases, and 8 bases lay in between. CDR3 coding DNA: TGTGCCAGAAGCTTGGTCACTGAATACGAGCAGTACTTC. Protein: CARSLVTEYEQYF.

Notes on this clone: Other DNA sequences in this sample translate to the same CDR3. The chain recombines TRBV5-4 with TRBJ1-1; TRBD1 matches at 7 bases. The CDR3 is 15 amino acids. V trimming: 3 bases; J trimming: 3 bases; junction bases outside the gene matches: 8. The germline V gene has CDR1 SGHNT and CDR2 YYREEE (reference sequence). For the CDR3, the DNA is TGTGCCAGCAGCTCGAACAGGGGTGGAGACACTGAAGCTTTCTTT. Protein: CASSSNRGGDTEAFF.

The V call is TRBV5-1, the J call TRBJ1-1, with 8 nucleotides matching TRBD1. With 5 bases clipped from V and 4 bases from J, the junction kept 4 bases outside the gene matches. CDR3 length equals 13 residues. The V gene's germline CDR1 is SGHRS and CDR2 YFSETQ. The CDR3 loop is CASSPTGVTEAFF. As DNA, the CDR3 is TGCGCCAGCAGTCCGACAGGGGTCACTGAAGCTTTCTTT.

V is TRBV5-5 and J is TRBJ1-1; D gene uncertain. The CDR3 sequence is 13 residues long. Germline CDR1 and CDR2: SGHKS and YYEKEE (reference sequence). The ends were cut back, 2 bases at V and 3 bases at J, with 8 bases in the middle. CDR3 in amino acids: CASSLQPDTEAFF. The CDR3 region has the DNA TGTGCCAGCAGCTTACAACCCGACACTGAAGCTTTCTTT.

A remark on this clone: The sample contains more than one DNA sequence encoding this CDR3. The gene calls are TRBV30 and TRBJ1-5; D gene uncertain. The V end lost 0 bases, the J end lost 6 bases, and 6 bases lay between the germline ends. CDR1 GTSNPN and CDR2 SVGIG come from the germline V gene (reference sequence). The CDR3 has 12 amino acids. CDR3 DNA: TGTGCCTGGAGTGTACGGGGTCAGCCCCAGCATTTT. It codes for CAWSVRGQPQHF. The full variable domain, completed using reference TRBV30 and TRBJ1-5, is SQTIHQWPATLVQPVGSPLSLECTVEGTSNPNLYWYRQAAGRGLQLLFYSVGIGQISSEVPQNLSASRPQDRQFILSSKKLLLSDSGFYLCAWSVRGQPQHFGDGTRLSIL.

The chain combines TRBV19 with TRBJ2-1; 8 positions agree with TRBD2. The length of the CDR3 is 16 residues. The J segment lost 8 bases and the V segment lost 5 bases, leaving 14 bases of the junction unmatched. Germline loops: CDR1 LNHDA, CDR2 SQIVND (reference sequence). The CDR3 DNA reads TGTGCCAGTAGTCAAGGGCGGGGGGTCCCTTGGGATGAGCAGTTCTTC. Translated: CASSQGRGVPWDEQFF.

The V call is TRBV15, the J call TRBJ1-1; 7 nucleotides line up with TRBD1. Germline CDR1 is LNHNV and CDR2 is YYDKDF (reference sequence). The CDR3 has 15 amino acids. V shed 3 bases and J 4 bases; nucleotides not matched to a gene: 8. CDR3 sequence (DNA): TGTGCCACCAGCAGGGAAACAGGGGTCGGCACTGAAGCTTTCTTT. The encoded protein is CATSRETGVGTEAFF.

This clone was recorded once. CDR3 in DNA: TGTGCCAGCAGTTACTCGGGGGGGAGGAATTCACCCCTCCACTTT. It encodes CASSYSGGRNSPLHF. The chain employs TRBV6-6 and TRBJ1-6; D possibly corresponds to TRBD1 (5 bases). Trimming took 0 bases from V and 7 from J, leaving 10 bases between them. The CDR3 contains 15 residues. Per the germline V gene, CDR1 is MNHNY and CDR2 is SVGAGI (reference sequence).

The chain has TRBV3-1 (or the pseudogene TRBV3-2) and TRBJ2-7; D perhaps matches TRBD1 (5 bases). This CDR3 comprises 14 residues. Germline V gives CDR1 LGHDT, CDR2 YNNKEL (reference sequence). The V end lost 3 bases, the J end lost 1 base, and 10 bases lay between the germline ends. The CDR3 coding sequence is TGTGCCAGCAGCCAGGGGCATCTTTCCTACGAGCAGTACTTC. Translation: CASSQGHLSYEQYF.

The V gene is TRBV27, the J gene TRBJ2-5; TRBD2 might be the D (6 bases). Germline lookup yields CDR1 MNHEY and CDR2 SMNVEV (reference sequence). Between the trimmed V and J ends, which lost 3 bases and 4 bases, there was a span of 12 bases. The CDR3 covers 14 residues. The CDR3 DNA is TGTGCCAGCAGTTTCAGCGGGTGGGGAGAGACCCAGTACTTC. Translating it yields CASSFSGWGETQYF.

The chain employs TRBV19 and TRBJ2-5, with 8 positions matching TRBD1. V was pared by 3 bases and J by 4 bases, with 10 bases of the junction left unmatched. This CDR3 has 16 residues. CDR1 is LNHDA and CDR2 is SQIVND in the germline V gene (reference sequence). The CDR3 DNA is TGTGCCAGTAGTATGACCCAGGGGGCGATGGGAGAGACCCAGTACTTC. This codes for CASSMTQGAMGETQYF. Filled out from reference TRBV19 and TRBJ2-5, the complete variable domain reads DGGITQSPKYLFRKEGQNVTLSCEQNLNHDAMYWYRQDPGQGLRLIYYSQIVNDFQKGDIAEGYSVSREKKESFPLTVTSAQKNPTAFYLCASSMTQGAMGETQYFGPGTRLLVL.

The rearrangement links TRBV28 to TRBJ1-6, with 7 bases identical to TRBD1. Germline V lookup: CDR1 MDHEN, CDR2 SYDVKM. The ends lost 8 bases at V and 7 bases at J; junction bases unmatched: 8. The CDR3 spans 14 residues. This CDR3 is CASREGQSNSPLHF. The DNA of the CDR3 is TGTGCCAGCCGAGAGGGACAGAGCAATTCACCCCTCCACTTT.

V usage is TRBV6-4 and J usage is TRBJ1-2; no firm D call. CDR3 length equals 15 residues. V lost 2 bases and J 2 bases, leaving 12 bases between the germline ends. The germline V gene encodes CDR1 MRHNA and CDR2 SNTAGT. For the CDR3, the DNA is TGTGCCAGCAGTGACCCGGGGTTTGGGAACTATGGCTACACCTTC. Its translation is CASSDPGFGNYGYTF.

The rearrangement joins TRBV10-2 to TRBJ1-2; the D gene is possibly TRBD1 (5 bases). The CDR3 has 15 amino acids. The V gene lost 3 bases and the J gene lost 4 bases, with 15 bases spanning the gap. Germline V CDR1 and CDR2: WSHSY, SAAADI. DNA for the CDR3: TGCGCCAGCAGTGACCGGGGGGGAACCGCCTATGGCTACACCTTC. Protein sequence: CASSDRGGTAYGYTF.